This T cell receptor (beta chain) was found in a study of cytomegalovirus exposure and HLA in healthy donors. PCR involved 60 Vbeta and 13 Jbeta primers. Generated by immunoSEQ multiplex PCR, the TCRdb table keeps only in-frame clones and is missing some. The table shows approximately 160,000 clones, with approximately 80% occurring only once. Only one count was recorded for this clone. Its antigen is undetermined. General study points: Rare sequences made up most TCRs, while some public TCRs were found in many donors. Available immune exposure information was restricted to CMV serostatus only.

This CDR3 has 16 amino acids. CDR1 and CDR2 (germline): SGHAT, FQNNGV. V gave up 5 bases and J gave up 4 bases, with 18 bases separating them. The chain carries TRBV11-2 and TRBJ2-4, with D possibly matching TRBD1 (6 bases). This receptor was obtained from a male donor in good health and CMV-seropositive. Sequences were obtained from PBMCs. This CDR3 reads CASSNNGDRIKNIQYF. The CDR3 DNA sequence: TGTGCCAGCAGCAATAATGGAGACAGGATAAAAAACATTCAGTACTTC.